The 10 T cell receptor beta chains given below trace back to one sample, sequenced in a study of blood T cells in healthy people across ages (dated by TCRdb to the mid-2010s). The method behind the library was 5' RACE. This sample was sequenced with an Illumina HiSeq 2500. A second PCR of about 7 to 12 cycles was run with a J-beta primer mix and a sample-barcoded 5' primer. TCRdb cleaned the public reads at Q25 with fastp, built clones with MiXCR and kept in-frame beta chains. Rows are combined by CDR3 protein, so each entry shows the most common genes and DNA. In all, the sample holds 850,000 to 1,300,000 distinct CDR3 sequences, and under 55% of those were seen once. Approximately 17% of the sample belongs to the ten largest clones. The material sequenced was blood. The receptors shown here come from a woman in her sixties or seventies in good health.

This chain joins TRBV3-1 and TRBJ2-2; 8 bases fit TRBD2. After removal of 0 bases from V and 2 bases from J, the junction contained 5 bases not matched to a gene. CDR1 and CDR2 from the germline V gene are LGHDT and YNNKEL (reference sequence). This CDR3 comprises 17 residues. The CDR3 reads CASSQDTSGINTGELFF. DNA of the CDR3: TGTGCCAGCAGCCAAGATACTAGCGGCATTAACACCGGGGAGCTGTTTTTT.

The chain has TRBV21-1 and TRBJ2-3; the D call TRBD1 from the table was never checked on the DNA. TRBV21-1 corresponds to a pseudogene. This CDR3 region has 14 residues. CDR3 residues: CASTPFRDTDTQYF. The CDR3 DNA sequence: TGTGCCAGCACCCCTTTCAGGGACACAGATACGCAGTATTTT.

The chain joins TRBV2 to TRBJ2-3, with a weak D call TRBD2 (5 bases). The V end was cut by 11 bases, the J end by 2 bases, with 14 bases between. This CDR3 contains 13 residues. Per germline, CDR1 SNHLY and CDR2 FYNNEI. The CDR3 DNA sequence: TGTGCCGGGCGGGCAGGATACACAGATACGCAGTATTTT. This sequence encodes CAGRAGYTDTQYF.

The rearrangement joins TRBV6-6 to TRBJ2-7, with D perhaps matching TRBD2 (5 bases). The CDR3 consists of 15 residues. Germline loops: CDR1 MNHNY, CDR2 SVGAGI (reference sequence). Trimming stripped 10 bases from V and 2 bases from J, with 21 bases between. The chain's CDR3 is CATGEARAYTYEQYF. Here the CDR3 DNA reads TGTGCCACCGGAGAAGCGAGGGCTTATACCTACGAGCAGTACTTC.

The chain employs TRBV25-1 and TRBJ2-1; TRBD2 aligns across 7 bases. V lost 2 bases and J lost 2; bases outside the gene matches: 6. CDR3 length: 16 residues. CDR1 MGHDK and CDR2 SYGVNS come from the germline V gene. CDR3 sequence: CASSEPASGAYNEQFF. The CDR3 DNA reads as TGTGCCAGCAGTGAACCTGCTAGCGGAGCCTACAATGAGCAGTTCTTC.

This clonotype has at least ten counts. This chain uses TRBV10-3 with TRBJ2-3; 10 bases are shared with TRBD1. Per the germline V gene, CDR1 is ENHRY and CDR2 is SYGVKD. This CDR3 has 15 residues. The junction had 6 bases not matched to a gene; V was cut back by 5 bases and J by 4 bases. The CDR3: CAISRTGGIADTQYF. In DNA, the CDR3 is TGTGCCATCAGTCGGACAGGGGGGATTGCAGATACGCAGTATTTT.

The chain combines TRBV20-1 with TRBJ2-4; D possibly matches TRBD1 or TRBD2 (6 bases each). V lost 6 bases to trimming and J lost 9 bases, with 15 bases between them. The germline V gene encodes CDR1 DFQATT and CDR2 SNEGSKA (reference sequence). The CDR3 runs to 12 residues. CDR3 in DNA: TGCAGTGCGAGCCCCAGGGGAGGCATTCAGTACTTC. Translating gives CSASPRGGIQYF.

The chain recombines TRBV6-1 with TRBJ2-4, with D possibly matching TRBD2 (6 bases). Trimming took 4 bases from V and 0 from J, leaving 13 bases between them. The CDR3 extends over 16 amino acids. Germline CDR1 MNHNS, CDR2 SASEGT. The DNA for the CDR3 is TGTGCCAGCAGTGCCTACGGGGGATTAGCCAAAAACATTCAGTACTTC. Translation gives CASSAYGGLAKNIQYF.

This clonotype was detected only a few times. The J gene is TRBJ2-3, the V gene TRBV7-2; D is uncertain. This CDR3 comprises 17 residues. The V end lost 2 bases, the J end lost 0 bases, and 15 bases lay between the germline ends. CDR1 and CDR2 from the germline V gene are SGHTA and FQGNSA. CDR3 coding DNA: TGTGCCAGCAGCTTATTGGGATCGGCCCCCAGCACAGATACGCAGTATTTT. It is translated as CASSLLGSAPSTDTQYF.

J is TRBJ1-2 and V is TRBV20-1, with 9 positions matching TRBD1. The germline CDR1 and CDR2 sequences are DFQATT and SNEGSKA (reference sequence). V lost 3 bases to trimming and J lost 8 bases; unmatched junction nucleotides: 13. The CDR3 has 15 residues. The CDR3 region has the DNA TGCAGTGCTAGGGCACTGACAGGGGGAACAGGAGGCTACACCTTC. It is translated as CSARALTGGTGGYTF.